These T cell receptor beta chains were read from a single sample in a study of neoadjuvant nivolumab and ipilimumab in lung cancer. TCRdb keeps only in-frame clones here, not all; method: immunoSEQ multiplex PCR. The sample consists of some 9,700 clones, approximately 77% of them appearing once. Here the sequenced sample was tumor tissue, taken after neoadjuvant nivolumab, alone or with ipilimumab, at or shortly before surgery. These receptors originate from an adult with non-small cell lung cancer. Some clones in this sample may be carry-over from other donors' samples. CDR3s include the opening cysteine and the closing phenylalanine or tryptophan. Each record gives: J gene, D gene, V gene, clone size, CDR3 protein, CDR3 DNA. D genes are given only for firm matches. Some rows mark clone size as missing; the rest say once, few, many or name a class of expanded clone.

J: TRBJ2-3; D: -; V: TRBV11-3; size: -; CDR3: CASSFSLWASTDTQYF; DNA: TGTGCCAGCAGCTTTTCCCTCTGGGCCTCCACAGATACGCAGTATTTT
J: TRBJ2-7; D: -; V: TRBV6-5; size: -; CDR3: CATRFGRLGYEQYF; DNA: TGTGCCACCAGATTCGGGAGACTCGGGTACGAGCAGTACTTC
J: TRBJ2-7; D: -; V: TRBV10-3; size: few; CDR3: CAIGEWGIYEQYF; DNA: TGTGCCATCGGTGAATGGGGAATCTACGAGCAGTACTTC
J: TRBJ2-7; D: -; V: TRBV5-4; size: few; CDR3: CASSFADSYEQYF; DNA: TGTGCCAGCAGCTTCGCAGACTCCTACGAGCAGTACTTC
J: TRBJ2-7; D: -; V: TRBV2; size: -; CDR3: CASSGDSYEQYF; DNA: TGTGCCAGCAGTGGGGACTCGTACGAGCAGTACTTC
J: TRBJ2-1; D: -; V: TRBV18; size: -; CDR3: CASSPMEISSGNEQFF; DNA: TGTGCCAGCTCACCAATGGAAATTTCTTCTGGGAATGAGCAGTTCTTC
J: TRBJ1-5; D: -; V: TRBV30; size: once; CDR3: CAWSSGVNQPQHF; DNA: TGTGCCTGGAGTTCAGGGGTTAATCAGCCCCAGCATTTT
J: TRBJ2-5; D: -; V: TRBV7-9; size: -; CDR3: CASSTKSPAEETQYF; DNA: TGTGCCAGCAGCACAAAGAGCCCCGCGGAAGAGACCCAGTACTTC
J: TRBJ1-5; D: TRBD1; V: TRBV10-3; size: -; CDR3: CAISGDSFNQPQHF; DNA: TGTGCCATCAGTGGGGACAGTTTCAATCAGCCCCAGCATTTT
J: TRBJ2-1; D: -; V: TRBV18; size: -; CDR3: CASSPPEGNPDNEQFF; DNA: TGTGCCAGCTCACCACCAGAAGGAAACCCCGACAATGAGCAGTTCTTC
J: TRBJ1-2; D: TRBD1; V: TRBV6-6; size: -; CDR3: CASSSTGGFYGYTF; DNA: TGTGCCAGCAGCTCGACAGGGGGCTTCTATGGCTACACCTTC
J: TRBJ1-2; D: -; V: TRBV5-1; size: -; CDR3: CASSLLRSYGYTF; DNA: TGCGCCAGCAGCTTGTTACGGTCCTATGGCTACACCTTC
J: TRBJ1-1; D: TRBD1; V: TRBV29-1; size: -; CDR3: CSVVEQGFGTEAFF; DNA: TGCAGCGTTGTTGAACAGGGGTTTGGCACTGAAGCTTTCTTT
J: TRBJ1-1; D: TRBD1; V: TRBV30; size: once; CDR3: CAWSLTGGFISRMNTEAFF; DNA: TGTGCCTGGAGCTTAACAGGGGGCTTTATCTCGCGTATGAACACTGAAGCTTTCTTT
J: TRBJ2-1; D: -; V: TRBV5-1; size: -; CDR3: CASSLGGASYNEQFF; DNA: TGCGCCAGCAGCTTAGGCGGGGCCTCCTACAATGAGCAGTTCTTC
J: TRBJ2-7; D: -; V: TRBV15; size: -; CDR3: CATRVTGSSYEQYF; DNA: TGTGCCACCAGGGTGACAGGTAGCTCCTACGAGCAGTACTTC
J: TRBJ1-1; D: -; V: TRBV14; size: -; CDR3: CASSPHGGARTEAFF; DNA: TGTGCCAGCAGCCCCCATGGGGGGGCACGAACTGAAGCTTTCTTT
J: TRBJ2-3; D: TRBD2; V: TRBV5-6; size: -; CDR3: CASSLVPSGAGTDTQYF; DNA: TGTGCCAGCAGCTTGGTCCCTAGCGGGGCTGGCACAGATACGCAGTATTTT
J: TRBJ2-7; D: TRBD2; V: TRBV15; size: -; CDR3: CATAASGHEQYF; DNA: TGTGCCACCGCTGCTAGCGGTCACGAGCAGTACTTC
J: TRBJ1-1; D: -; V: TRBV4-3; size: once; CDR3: CASSQPTAGGAEAFF; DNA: TGCGCCAGCAGCCAACCTACAGCGGGAGGGGCTGAAGCTTTCTTT
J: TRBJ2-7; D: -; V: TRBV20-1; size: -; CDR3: CSAGTYEQYF; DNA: TGCAGTGCGGGGACCTACGAGCAGTACTTC
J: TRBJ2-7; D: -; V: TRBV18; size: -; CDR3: CASSPSVGYEQYF; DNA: TGTGCCAGCTCACCCTCCGTGGGGTACGAGCAGTACTTC
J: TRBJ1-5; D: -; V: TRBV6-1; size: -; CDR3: CASHRDTSNQPQHF; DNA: TGTGCCAGCCACCGGGACACGAGCAATCAGCCCCAGCATTTT
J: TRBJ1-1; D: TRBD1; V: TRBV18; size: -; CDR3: CASSELVTGTGGYNTEAFF; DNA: TGTGCCAGCTCAGAACTGGTAACCGGGACAGGGGGTTACAACACTGAAGCTTTCTTT
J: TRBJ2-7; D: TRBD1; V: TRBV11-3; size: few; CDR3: CATQGGQGSEQYF; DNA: TGTGCCACCCAGGGGGGACAGGGGAGCGAGCAGTACTTC
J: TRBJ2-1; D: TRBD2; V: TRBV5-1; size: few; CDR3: CASSLDVAYVGTSRYNEQFF; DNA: TGCGCCAGCAGCTTGGATGTGGCCTATGTGGGGACTAGCAGATACAATGAGCAGTTCTTC
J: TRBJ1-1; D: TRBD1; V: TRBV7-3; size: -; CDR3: CASSISTGGEAFF; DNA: TGTGCCAGCAGCATCTCGACAGGGGGAGAAGCTTTCTTT
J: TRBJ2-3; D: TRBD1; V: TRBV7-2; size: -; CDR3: CASSLGQGADTQYF; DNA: TGTGCCAGCAGCTTAGGACAGGGTGCAGATACGCAGTATTTT
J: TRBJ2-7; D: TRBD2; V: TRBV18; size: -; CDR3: CASSPPRTSPYEQYF; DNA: TGTGCCAGCTCACCACCGAGGACTAGTCCATACGAGCAGTACTTC
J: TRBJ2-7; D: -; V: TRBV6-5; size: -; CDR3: CASSYGGTVREQYF; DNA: TGTGCCAGCAGTTACGGAGGGACGGTGAGGGAGCAGTACTTC
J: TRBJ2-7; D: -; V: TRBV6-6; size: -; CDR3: CASSYSNRVEQYF; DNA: TGTGCCAGCAGTTACTCGAACAGGGTGGAGCAGTACTTC
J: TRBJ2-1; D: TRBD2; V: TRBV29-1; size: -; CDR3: CSVEFGLADSYNEQFF; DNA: TGCAGCGTTGAGTTTGGGCTAGCGGACTCCTACAATGAGCAGTTCTTC
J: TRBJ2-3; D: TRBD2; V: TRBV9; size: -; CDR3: CASSALAGGPTDTQYF; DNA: TGTGCCAGCAGCGCCTTAGCGGGAGGGCCCACAGATACGCAGTATTTT
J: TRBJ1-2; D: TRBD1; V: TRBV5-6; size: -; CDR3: CASSSGQGMGDTF; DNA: TGTGCCAGCAGCTCGGGACAGGGGATGGGTGACACCTTC
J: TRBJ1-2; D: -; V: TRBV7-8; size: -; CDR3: CASSLDTGNYGYTF; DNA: TGTGCCAGCAGCTTAGACACAGGGAACTATGGCTACACCTTC
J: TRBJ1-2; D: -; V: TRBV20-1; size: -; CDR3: CSAQRAGGYTF; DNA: TGCAGTGCTCAACGGGCGGGAGGCTACACCTTC
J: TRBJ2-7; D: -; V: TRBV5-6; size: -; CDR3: CASSSGFEQYF; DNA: TGTGCCAGCAGCTCCGGATTCGAGCAGTACTTC
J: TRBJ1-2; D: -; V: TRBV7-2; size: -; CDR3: CASSLAPGDGYTF; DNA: TGTGCCAGCAGCTTAGCCCCAGGGGATGGCTACACCTTC
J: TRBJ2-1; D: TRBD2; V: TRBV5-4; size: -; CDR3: CASSRTSGGYNNEQFF; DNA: TGTGCCAGCAGCCGGACTAGCGGGGGGTACAACAATGAGCAGTTCTTC
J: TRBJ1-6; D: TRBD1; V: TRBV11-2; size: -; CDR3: CASSPSDRGNNSPLHF; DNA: TGTGCCAGCAGCCCGTCGGACAGGGGCAATAATTCACCCCTCCACTTT
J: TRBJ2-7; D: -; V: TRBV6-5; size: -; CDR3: CASSGGGRMYF; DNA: TGTGCCAGCAGTGGTGGGGGACGTATGTACTTC
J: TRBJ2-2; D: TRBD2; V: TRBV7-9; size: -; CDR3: CASSKGRLQTSGRGVELFF; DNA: TGTGCCAGCAGCAAAGGGAGGCTCCAGACTAGCGGGAGGGGAGTGGAGCTGTTTTTT
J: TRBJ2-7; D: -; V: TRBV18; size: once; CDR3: CASSPQQDYEQYF; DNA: TGTGCCAGCTCACCACAACAGGACTACGAGCAGTACTTC
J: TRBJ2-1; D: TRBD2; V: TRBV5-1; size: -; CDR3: CASSLVAGLYNEQFF; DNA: TGCGCCAGCAGCTTGGTAGCGGGACTTTACAATGAGCAGTTCTTC
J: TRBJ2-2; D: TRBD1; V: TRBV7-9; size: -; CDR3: CASSLAPGQGTGELFF; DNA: TGTGCCAGCAGCTTAGCTCCGGGACAGGGGACCGGGGAGCTGTTTTTT
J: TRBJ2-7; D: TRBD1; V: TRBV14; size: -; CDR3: CASRSTGAYEQYF; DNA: TGTGCCAGCAGGTCTACAGGGGCCTACGAGCAGTACTTC
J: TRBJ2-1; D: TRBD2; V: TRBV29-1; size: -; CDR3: CSVEGLAGTYNEQFF; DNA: TGCAGCGTCGAAGGACTAGCGGGAACCTACAATGAGCAGTTCTTC
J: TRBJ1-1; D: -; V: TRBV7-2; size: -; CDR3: CASSSRANTEAFF; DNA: TGTGCCAGCAGCTCCAGGGCCAACACTGAAGCTTTCTTT
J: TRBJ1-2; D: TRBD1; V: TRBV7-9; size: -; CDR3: CASSFWAPWQGDNYGYTF; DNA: TGTGCCAGCAGCTTTTGGGCCCCGTGGCAGGGGGACAACTATGGCTACACCTTC
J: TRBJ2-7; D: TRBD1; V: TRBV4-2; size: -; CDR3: CASSLRTGGAYEQYF; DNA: TGTGCCAGCAGCCTACGGACAGGGGGCGCTTACGAGCAGTACTTC
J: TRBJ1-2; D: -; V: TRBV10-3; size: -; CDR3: CAISESANYGYTF; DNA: TGTGCCATCAGTGAGTCAGCCAACTATGGCTACACCTTC
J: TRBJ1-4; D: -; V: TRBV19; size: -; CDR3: CASSISRVSNEKLFF; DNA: TGTGCCAGTAGTATCTCCAGGGTCTCTAATGAAAAACTGTTTTTT
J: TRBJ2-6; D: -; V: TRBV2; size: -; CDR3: CASTEEGFSGANVLTF; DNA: TGTGCCAGCACCGAGGAGGGATTTTCTGGGGCCAACGTCCTGACTTTC
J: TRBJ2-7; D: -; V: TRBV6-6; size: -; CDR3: CASSYLWEGAFYEQYF; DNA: TGTGCCAGCAGTTACTTATGGGAAGGGGCATTCTACGAGCAGTACTTC
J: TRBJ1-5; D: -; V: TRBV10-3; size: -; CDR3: CAISESRDNQPQHF; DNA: TGTGCCATCAGTGAGTCCCGGGACAATCAGCCCCAGCATTTT
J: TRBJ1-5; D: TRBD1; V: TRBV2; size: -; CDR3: CASSGQDREPQHF; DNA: TGTGCCAGCAGCGGACAGGATCGGGAGCCCCAGCATTTT
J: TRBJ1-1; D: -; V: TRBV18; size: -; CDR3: CASSRTTGRDTEAFF; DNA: TGTGCCAGCTCACGAACCACAGGTAGGGACACTGAAGCTTTCTTT
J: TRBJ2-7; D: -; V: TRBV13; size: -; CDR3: CASSSGRDLSYEQYF; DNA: TGTGCCAGCAGCTCCGGCAGGGATCTCTCCTACGAGCAGTACTTC